A selection of T cell receptor beta chains follows, all from one sample in a study of CD8+CD57+ T cells in acquired aplastic anemia. MiXCR, run by TCRdb on the reads, gives a single entry per CDR3 protein. Of 200,000 to 250,000 distinct CDR3 sequences listed, around half were seen once; the top ten hold 7.8%. The sample was sorted CD4+, CD8+, or CD8+CD57+ T cells (not recorded which) from PBMCs. The source of these receptors is a human donor with aplastic anemia. Both conserved end residues are part of each CDR3. D genes are given only for firm matches. The size field is filled for only some rows; it gives once, few, many or a size class.

V gene,D gene,J gene,clone size,CDR3 protein,CDR3 DNA
TRBV5-1,.,TRBJ2-7,many,CASSPALGGYEQYF,TGCGCCAGCAGCCCCGCTCTGGGTGGATACGAGCAGTACTTC
TRBV4-1,.,TRBJ1-2,many,CASGPGINYGYTF,TGCGCCAGCGGGCCCGGGATTAACTATGGCTACACCTTC
TRBV20-1,TRBD1,TRBJ2-2,many,CSARGKGAITGELFF,TGCAGTGCTAGAGGGAAGGGGGCTATCACCGGGGAGCTGTTTTTT
TRBV29-1,.,TRBJ2-7,few,CSVEEDSSYEQYF,TGCAGCGTTGAAGAGGACAGCTCCTACGAGCAGTACTTC
TRBV27,.,TRBJ2-7,few,CASSFGKYEQYF,TGTGCCAGCAGTTTTGGTAAATACGAGCAGTACTTC
TRBV20-1,.,TRBJ2-1,many,CSARDSRESPIEQFF,TGCAGTGCTAGAGATTCCCGGGAGTCCCCAATTGAGCAGTTCTTC
TRBV5-1,.,TRBJ2-7,few,CASGFGRLTYEQYF,TGCGCCAGCGGCTTTGGCAGACTGACCTACGAGCAGTACTTC
TRBV20-1,TRBD1,TRBJ2-6,many,CSARDPGQGSPGANVLTF,TGCAGTGCTAGAGACCCGGGACAGGGTAGTCCTGGGGCCAACGTCCTGACTTTC
TRBV15,TRBD2,TRBJ2-1,.,CATSRGTSGERSNEQFF,TGTGCCACCAGCAGAGGGACTAGCGGAGAGAGGTCGAATGAGCAGTTCTTC
TRBV7-6,TRBD1,TRBJ1-1,.,CASSQETGVNTEAFF,TGCGCCAGCAGCCAAGAGACAGGGGTAAACACTGAAGCTTTCTTT
TRBV15,.,TRBJ1-2,few,CATSRDHRSSLGYGYTF,TGTGCCACCAGCAGAGATCACAGGAGCTCCCTAGGGTATGGCTACACCTTC
TRBV25-1,TRBD2,TRBJ2-1,.,CASSQAGGGNNEQFF,TGTGCCAGCAGCCAAGCGGGGGGGGGGAACAATGAGCAGTTCTTC
TRBV2,TRBD1,TRBJ1-4,.,CASSPGTGTNEKLFF,TGTGCCAGCAGCCCCGGGACAGGGACTAATGAAAAACTGTTTTTT
TRBV19,.,TRBJ2-3,.,CASSIGGVGTDTQYF,TGTGCCAGTAGTATAGGAGGGGTCGGCACAGATACGCAGTATTTT
TRBV7-6,.,TRBJ2-2,many,CASSLGLALSTGELFF,TGTGCCAGCAGCTTAGGTCTAGCCCTGTCCACCGGGGAGCTGTTTTTT
TRBV25-1,.,TRBJ2-7,.,CASSVPGVNYEQYF,TGTGCCAGCAGTGTTCCAGGGGTAAACTACGAGCAGTACTTC
TRBV13,TRBD2,TRBJ2-3,many,CASSRTSGQDTQYF,TGTGCCAGCAGCCGGACTAGCGGACAAGATACGCAGTATTTT
TRBV7-2,TRBD2,TRBJ2-1,.,CASSSPGTSGRNEQFF,TGTGCCAGCAGCTCACCGGGGACTAGCGGGAGGAATGAGCAGTTCTTC
TRBV5-1,TRBD1,TRBJ1-1,many,CASSSAGGYTEAFF,TGCGCCAGCAGCTCGGCAGGGGGTTACACTGAAGCTTTCTTT
TRBV10-3,TRBD1,TRBJ1-1,many,CATRATGGRYTEAFF,TGTGCCACCCGGGCCACAGGGGGCAGGTACACTGAAGCTTTCTTT
TRBV6-6,TRBD2,TRBJ2-7,.,CASSYSPTSATTTSYEQYF,TGTGCCAGCAGTTACTCGCCCACTAGCGCAACTACAACCTCCTACGAGCAGTACTTC
TRBV2,.,TRBJ1-2,.,CASSEFGRGNYGYTF,TGTGCCAGCAGTGAATTCGGCAGGGGTAACTATGGCTACACCTTC
TRBV2,.,TRBJ1-1,many,CASSSPGADTEAFF,TGTGCCAGCAGCTCCCCGGGGGCAGACACTGAAGCTTTCTTT
TRBV6-5,.,TRBJ1-4,many,CATGLPNEKLFF,TGTGCCACCGGACTGCCTAATGAAAAACTGTTTTTT
TRBV29-1,.,TRBJ2-7,many,CSAEGDEQYF,TGCAGCGCTGAGGGGGACGAGCAGTACTTC
TRBV7-9,.,TRBJ2-7,few,CASSHGGAPPLVYEQYF,TGTGCCAGCAGCCACGGCGGGGCACCGCCCTTGGTCTACGAGCAGTACTTC
TRBV7-2,.,TRBJ1-6,many,CASSLKGGGGNYNSPLHF,TGTGCCAGCAGCTTAAAGGGTGGGGGGGGTAATTATAATTCACCCCTCCACTTT